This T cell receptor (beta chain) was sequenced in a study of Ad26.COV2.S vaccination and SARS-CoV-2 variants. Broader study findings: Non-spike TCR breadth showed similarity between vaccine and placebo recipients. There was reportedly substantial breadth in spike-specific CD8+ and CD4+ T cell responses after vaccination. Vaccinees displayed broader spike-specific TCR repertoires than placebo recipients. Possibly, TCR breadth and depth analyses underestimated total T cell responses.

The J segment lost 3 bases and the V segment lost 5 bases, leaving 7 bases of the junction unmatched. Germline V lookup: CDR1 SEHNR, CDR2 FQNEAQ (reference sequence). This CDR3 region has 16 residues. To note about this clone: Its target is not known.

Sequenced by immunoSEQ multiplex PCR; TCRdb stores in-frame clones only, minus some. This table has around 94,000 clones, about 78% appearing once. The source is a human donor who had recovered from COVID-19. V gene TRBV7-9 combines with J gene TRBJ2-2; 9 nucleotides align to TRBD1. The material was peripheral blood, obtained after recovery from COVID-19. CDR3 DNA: TGTGCCAGCAGCAATGGACAGGGGTTGGACACCGGGGAGCTGTTTTTT. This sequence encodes CASSNGQGLDTGELFF.